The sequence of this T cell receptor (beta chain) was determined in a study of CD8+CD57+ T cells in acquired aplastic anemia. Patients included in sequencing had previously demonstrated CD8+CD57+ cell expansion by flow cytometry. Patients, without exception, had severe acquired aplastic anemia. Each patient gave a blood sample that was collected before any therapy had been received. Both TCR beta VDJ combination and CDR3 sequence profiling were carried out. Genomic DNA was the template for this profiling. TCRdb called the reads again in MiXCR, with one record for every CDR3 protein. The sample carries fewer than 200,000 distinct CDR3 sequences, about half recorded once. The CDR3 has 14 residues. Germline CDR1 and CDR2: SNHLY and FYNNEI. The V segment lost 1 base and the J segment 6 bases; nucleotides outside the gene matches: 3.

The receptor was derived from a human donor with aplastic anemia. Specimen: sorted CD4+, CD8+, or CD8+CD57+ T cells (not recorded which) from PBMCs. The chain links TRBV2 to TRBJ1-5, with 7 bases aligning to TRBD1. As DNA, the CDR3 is TGTGCCAGCAGTGAAGGAGGGACAGTTCAGCCCCAGCATTTT. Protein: CASSEGGTVQPQHF.